One and the same sample provided the 8 T cell receptor beta chains below, sequenced in a study of blood T cell repertoires in COVID-19. Method: immunoSEQ multiplex PCR; TCRdb's copy keeps in-frame clones and lacks some. The data contain roughly 350,000 clones, 85% to 90% of them seen just once; the ten biggest clones take up under 6.5%. What was sequenced was peripheral blood. The source of these receptors is a woman between 50 and 59 years old with COVID-19, enrolled during active disease.

DNA of the CDR3: TGTGCCACCAGTGCCCAGTACCCCGGGGAGCTGTTTTTT. Translation: CATSAQYPGELFF. The gene calls are TRBV24-1 and TRBJ2-2, with D uncertain. Deletions cut 5 bases from V and 6 bases from J, with 9 bases between. CDR3 length: 13 residues. Germline CDR1 reads KGHDR; CDR2 reads SFDVKD.

The chain employs TRBV7-9 and TRBJ2-4; TRBD1 aligns across 9 bases. V shed 3 bases and J 7 bases; nucleotides not matched to a gene: 10. The CDR3 runs 16 residues. Germline CDR1 is SEHNR and CDR2 is FQNEAQ (reference sequence). For the CDR3, the DNA is TGTGCCAGCAGCTTTAGGAGGGACAGGGAGGAGAACATTCAGTACTTC. Translation gives CASSFRRDREENIQYF.

The chain combines TRBV7-2 with TRBJ1-3, with D possibly being TRBD1 (5 bases). The CDR3 covers 16 residues. The germline V gene has CDR1 SGHTA and CDR2 FQGNSA. V lost 5 bases and J lost 1, with 15 bases in between. The CDR3 spells CASSLETRVSGNTIYF. In nucleotides, the CDR3 is TGTGCCAGCAGCCTTGAAACCAGGGTATCTGGAAACACCATATATTTT.

The V call is TRBV7-2, the J call TRBJ2-4, with D possibly TRBD2 on 6 matching bases. The CDR3 runs to 14 residues. Trimming took 1 base from V and 7 from J, leaving 11 bases between them. The germline V gene encodes CDR1 SGHTA and CDR2 FQGNSA. CDR3 sequence reads: CASSLVGRGNIQYF. The CDR3 DNA reads TGTGCCAGCAGCTTAGTCGGGAGAGGGAACATTCAGTACTTC.

The chain employs TRBV19 and TRBJ1-4, with a possible D match to TRBD1 (5 bases). V lost 10 bases, J lost 0 bases, and 9 bases lay in between. Germline V gives CDR1 LNHDA, CDR2 SQIVND (reference sequence). The CDR3 length is 13 residues. The CDR3: CATSTATNEKLFF. The CDR3 nucleotides read TGTGCCACCTCGACAGCAACTAATGAAAAACTGTTTTTT.

This chain connects TRBV27 to TRBJ2-2; 7 bases agree with TRBD1. Per germline, CDR1 MNHEY and CDR2 SMNVEV (reference sequence). V dropped 8 bases and J dropped 3; count of bases not matched to a gene: 9. The CDR3 spans 15 residues. DNA of the CDR3: TGTGCCAGCCGACTCGACAGGGTGCACACCGGGGAGCTGTTTTTT. It yields the protein CASRLDRVHTGELFF.

V is TRBV25-1 and J is TRBJ1-4, with D uncertain. The CDR3 loop spans 15 amino acids. V gave up 1 base and J gave up 8 bases, with 14 bases separating them. Germline lookup yields CDR1 MGHDK and CDR2 SYGVNS. The CDR3 sequence is CASSELGVQREKLFF. The CDR3 nucleotides are TGTGCCAGCAGTGAATTAGGAGTGCAACGCGAAAAACTGTTTTTT.

The chain links TRBV20-1 to TRBJ1-4; D may be TRBD1 (6 bases). Germline lookup yields CDR1 DFQATT and CDR2 SNEGSKA (reference sequence). The CDR3 covers 14 residues. Between the trimmed V and J ends, which lost 3 bases and 4 bases, there was a span of 12 bases. The CDR3 nucleotides are TGCAGTGCTAGTTGGAAGGGGGTTAATGAAAAACTGTTTTTT. Protein: CSASWKGVNEKLFF.